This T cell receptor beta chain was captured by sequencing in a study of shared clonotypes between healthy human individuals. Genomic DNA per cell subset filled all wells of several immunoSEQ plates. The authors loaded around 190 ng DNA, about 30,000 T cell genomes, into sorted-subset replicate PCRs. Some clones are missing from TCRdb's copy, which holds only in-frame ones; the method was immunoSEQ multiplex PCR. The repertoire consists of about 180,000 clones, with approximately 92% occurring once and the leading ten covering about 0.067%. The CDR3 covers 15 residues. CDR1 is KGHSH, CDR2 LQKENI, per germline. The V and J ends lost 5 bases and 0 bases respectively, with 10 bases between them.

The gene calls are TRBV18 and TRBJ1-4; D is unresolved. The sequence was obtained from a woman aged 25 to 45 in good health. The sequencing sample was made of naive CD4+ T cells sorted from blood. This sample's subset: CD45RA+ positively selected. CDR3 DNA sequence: TGTGCCAGCTCATATACAGCTGCAACTAATGAAAAACTGTTTTTT. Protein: CASSYTAATNEKLFF.